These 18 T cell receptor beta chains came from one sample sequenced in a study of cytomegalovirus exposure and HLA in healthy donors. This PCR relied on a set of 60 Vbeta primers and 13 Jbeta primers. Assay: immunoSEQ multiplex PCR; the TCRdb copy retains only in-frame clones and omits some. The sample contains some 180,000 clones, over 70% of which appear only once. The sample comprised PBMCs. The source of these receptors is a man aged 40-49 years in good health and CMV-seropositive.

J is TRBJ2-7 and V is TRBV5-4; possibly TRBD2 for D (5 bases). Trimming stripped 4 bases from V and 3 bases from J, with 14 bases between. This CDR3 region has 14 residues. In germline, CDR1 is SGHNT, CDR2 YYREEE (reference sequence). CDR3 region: CASSPARTLYEQYF. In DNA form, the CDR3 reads TGTGCCAGCAGCCCCGCCAGGACTCTCTACGAGCAGTACTTC.

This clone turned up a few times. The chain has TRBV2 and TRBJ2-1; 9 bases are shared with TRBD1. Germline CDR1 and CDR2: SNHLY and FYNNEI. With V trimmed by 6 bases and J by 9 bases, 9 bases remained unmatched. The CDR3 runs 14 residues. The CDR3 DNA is TGTGCCAGCAGGTCCGGGACAGGGTTAGGTGAGCAGTTCTTC. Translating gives CASRSGTGLGEQFF.

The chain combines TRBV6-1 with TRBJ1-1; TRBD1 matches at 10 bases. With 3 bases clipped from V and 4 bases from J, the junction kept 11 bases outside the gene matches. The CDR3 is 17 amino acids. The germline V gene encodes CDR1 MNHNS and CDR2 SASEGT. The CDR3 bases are TGTGCCAGCAGTGAGAGGACAGGGGGTCATGGAGGCACTGAAGCTTTCTTT. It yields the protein CASSERTGGHGGTEAFF.

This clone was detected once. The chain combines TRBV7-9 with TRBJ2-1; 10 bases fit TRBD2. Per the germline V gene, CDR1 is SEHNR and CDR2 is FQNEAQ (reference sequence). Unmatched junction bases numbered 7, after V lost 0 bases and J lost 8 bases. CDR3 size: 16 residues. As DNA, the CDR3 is TGTGCCAGCAGCTTAGCAGCGGGAGGGGTTGCCGATGAGCAGTTCTTC. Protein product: CASSLAAGGVADEQFF. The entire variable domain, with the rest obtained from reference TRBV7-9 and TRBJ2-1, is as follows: DTGVSQNPRHKITKRGQNVTFRCDPISEHNRLYWYRQTLGQGPEFLTYFQNEAQLEKSRLLSDRFSAERPKGSFSTLEIQRTEQGDSAMYLCASSLAAGGVADEQFFGPGTRLTVL.

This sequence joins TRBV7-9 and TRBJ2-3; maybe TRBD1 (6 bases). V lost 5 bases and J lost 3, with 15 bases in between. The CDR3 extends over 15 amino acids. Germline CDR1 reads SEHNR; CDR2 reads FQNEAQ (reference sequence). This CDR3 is CASSKGTPRTDTQYF. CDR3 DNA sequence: TGTGCCAGCAGCAAAGGGACACCCAGAACAGATACGCAGTATTTT.

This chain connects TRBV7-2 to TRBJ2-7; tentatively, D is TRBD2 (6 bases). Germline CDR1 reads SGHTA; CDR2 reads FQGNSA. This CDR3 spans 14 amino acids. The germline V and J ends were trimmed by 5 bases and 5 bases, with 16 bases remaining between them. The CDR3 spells CASSKTGLLHEQYF. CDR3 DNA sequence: TGTGCCAGCAGCAAGACGGGACTGTTACACGAGCAGTACTTC.

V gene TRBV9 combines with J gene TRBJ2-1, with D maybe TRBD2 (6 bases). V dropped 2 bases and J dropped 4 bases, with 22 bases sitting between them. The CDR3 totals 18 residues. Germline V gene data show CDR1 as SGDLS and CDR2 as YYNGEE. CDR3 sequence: CASSVKSFSGGGYNEQFF. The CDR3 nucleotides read TGTGCCAGCAGCGTTAAAAGTTTCTCCGGCGGAGGGTACAATGAGCAGTTCTTC.

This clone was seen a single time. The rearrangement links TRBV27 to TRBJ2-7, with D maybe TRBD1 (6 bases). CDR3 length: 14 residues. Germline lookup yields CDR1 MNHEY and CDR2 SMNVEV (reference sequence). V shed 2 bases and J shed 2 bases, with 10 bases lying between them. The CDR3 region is CASSLSGQPYEQYF. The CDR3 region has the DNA TGTGCCAGCAGTTTAAGCGGACAGCCCTACGAGCAGTACTTC.

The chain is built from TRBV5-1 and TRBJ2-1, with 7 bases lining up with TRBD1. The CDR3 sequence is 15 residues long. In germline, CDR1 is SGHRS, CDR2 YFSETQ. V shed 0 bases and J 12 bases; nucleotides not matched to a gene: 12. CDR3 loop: CASSLVTGQEAGQFF. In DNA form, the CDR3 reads TGCGCCAGCAGCTTGGTGACAGGGCAGGAGGCGGGGCAGTTCTTC.

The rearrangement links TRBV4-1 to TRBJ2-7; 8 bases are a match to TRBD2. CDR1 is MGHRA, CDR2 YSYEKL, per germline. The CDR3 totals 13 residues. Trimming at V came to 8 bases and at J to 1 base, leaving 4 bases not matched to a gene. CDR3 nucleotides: TGCGCCAGCCGCGCTAGCGGGTCCTACGAGCAGTACTTC. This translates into CASRASGSYEQYF.

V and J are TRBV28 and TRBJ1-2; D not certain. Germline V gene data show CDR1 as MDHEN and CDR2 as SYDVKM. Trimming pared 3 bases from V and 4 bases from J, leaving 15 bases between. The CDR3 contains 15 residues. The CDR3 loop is CASSLGPPTIYGYTF. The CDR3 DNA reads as TGTGCCAGCAGTTTGGGCCCTCCGACTATCTATGGCTACACCTTC.

The chain's CDR3 is CASSPPIAGVSSETQYF. The CDR3, as DNA: TGTGCCAGCAGCCCCCCTATAGCGGGAGTTTCGTCAGAGACCCAGTACTTC. This sequence joins TRBV5-6 and TRBJ2-5; 9 bases line up with TRBD2. With V trimmed by 4 bases and J by 4 bases, 14 bases remained unmatched. Germline V gives CDR1 SGHDT, CDR2 YYEEEE. This CDR3 comprises 17 residues.

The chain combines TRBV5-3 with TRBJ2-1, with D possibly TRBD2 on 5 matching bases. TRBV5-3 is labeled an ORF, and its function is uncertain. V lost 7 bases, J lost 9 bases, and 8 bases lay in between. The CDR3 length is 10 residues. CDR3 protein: CARGGCEQFF. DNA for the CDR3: TGTGCCAGAGGAGGTTGTGAGCAGTTCTTC.

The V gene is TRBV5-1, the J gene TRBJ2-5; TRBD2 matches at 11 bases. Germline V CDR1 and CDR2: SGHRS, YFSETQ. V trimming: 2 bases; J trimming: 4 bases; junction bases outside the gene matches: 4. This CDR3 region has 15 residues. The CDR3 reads CASSFSLAGAETQYF. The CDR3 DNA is TGCGCCAGCAGCTTCTCACTAGCGGGAGCAGAGACCCAGTACTTC.

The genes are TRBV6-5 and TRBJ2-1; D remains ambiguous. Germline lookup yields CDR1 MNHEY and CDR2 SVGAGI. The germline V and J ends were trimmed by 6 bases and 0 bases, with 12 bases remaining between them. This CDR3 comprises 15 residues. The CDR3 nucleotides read TGTGCCAGCAGCCCCTCAGCTAGCTCCTACAATGAGCAGTTCTTC. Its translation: CASSPSASSYNEQFF.

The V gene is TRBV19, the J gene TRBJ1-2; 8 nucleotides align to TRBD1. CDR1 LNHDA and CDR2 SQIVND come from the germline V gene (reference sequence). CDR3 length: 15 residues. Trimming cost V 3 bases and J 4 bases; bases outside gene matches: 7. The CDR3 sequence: CASSMGWDRTYGYTF. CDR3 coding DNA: TGTGCCAGTAGTATGGGGTGGGACAGGACCTATGGCTACACCTTC.

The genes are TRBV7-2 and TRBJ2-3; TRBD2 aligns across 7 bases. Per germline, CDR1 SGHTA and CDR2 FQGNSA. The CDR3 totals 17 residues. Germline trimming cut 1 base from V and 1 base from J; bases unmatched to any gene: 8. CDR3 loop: CASSLGGSPLGTDTQYF. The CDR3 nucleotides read TGTGCCAGCAGCTTAGGCGGGAGCCCCCTCGGCACAGATACGCAGTATTTT.

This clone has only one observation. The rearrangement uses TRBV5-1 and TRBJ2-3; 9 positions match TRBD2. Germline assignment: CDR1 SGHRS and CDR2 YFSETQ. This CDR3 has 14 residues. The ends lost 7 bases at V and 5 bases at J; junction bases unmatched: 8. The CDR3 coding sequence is TGCGCCAGCCAGCGGACTAGCGATGGAGATACGCAGTATTTT. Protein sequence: CASQRTSDGDTQYF. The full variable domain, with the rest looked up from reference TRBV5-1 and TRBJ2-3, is KAGVTQTPRYLIKTRGQQVTLSCSPISGHRSVSWYQQTPGQGLQFLFEYFSETQRNKGNFPGRFSGRQFSNSRSEMNVSTLELGDSALYLCASQRTSDGDTQYFGPGTRLTVL.